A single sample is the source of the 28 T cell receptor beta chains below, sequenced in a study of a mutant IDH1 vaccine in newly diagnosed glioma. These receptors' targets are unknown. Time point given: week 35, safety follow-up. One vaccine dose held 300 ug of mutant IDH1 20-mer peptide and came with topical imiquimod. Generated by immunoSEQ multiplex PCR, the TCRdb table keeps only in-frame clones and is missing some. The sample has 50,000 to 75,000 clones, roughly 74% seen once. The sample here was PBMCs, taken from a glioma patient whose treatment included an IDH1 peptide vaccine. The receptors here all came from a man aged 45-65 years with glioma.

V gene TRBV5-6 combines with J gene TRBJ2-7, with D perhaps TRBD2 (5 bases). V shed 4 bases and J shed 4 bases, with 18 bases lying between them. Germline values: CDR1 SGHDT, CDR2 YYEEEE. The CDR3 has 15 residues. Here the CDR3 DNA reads TGTGCCAGCAGCGGAGGAGGTACAGCACTTTACGAGCAGTACTTC. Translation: CASSGGGTALYEQYF.

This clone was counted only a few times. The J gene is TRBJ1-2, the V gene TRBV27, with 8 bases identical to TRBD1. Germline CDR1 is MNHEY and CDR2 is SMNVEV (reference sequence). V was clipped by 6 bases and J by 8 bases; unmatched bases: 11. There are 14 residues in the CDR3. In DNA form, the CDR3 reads TGTGCCAGCAGCCCCGGACAGGGCCTTTTAGGCTACACCTTC. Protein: CASSPGQGLLGYTF.

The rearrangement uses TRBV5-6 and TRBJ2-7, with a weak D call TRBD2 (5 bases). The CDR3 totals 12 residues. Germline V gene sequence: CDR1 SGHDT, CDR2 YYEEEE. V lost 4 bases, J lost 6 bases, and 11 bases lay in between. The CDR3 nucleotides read TGTGCCAGCAGCGGCGGGTTCGGCGAGCAGTACTTC. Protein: CASSGGFGEQYF.

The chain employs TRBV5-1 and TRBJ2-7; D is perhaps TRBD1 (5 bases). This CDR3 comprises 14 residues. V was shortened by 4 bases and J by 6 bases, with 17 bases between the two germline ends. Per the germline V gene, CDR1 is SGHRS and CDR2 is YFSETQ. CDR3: CASSPRQQQAEQYF. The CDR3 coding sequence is TGCGCCAGCAGCCCCAGACAGCAGCAGGCCGAGCAGTACTTC.

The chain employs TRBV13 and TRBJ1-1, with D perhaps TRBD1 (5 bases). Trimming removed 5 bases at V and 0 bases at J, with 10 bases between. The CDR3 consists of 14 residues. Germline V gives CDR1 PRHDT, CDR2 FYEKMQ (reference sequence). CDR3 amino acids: CASSAGTVNTEAFF. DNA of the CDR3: TGTGCCAGCAGCGCAGGGACGGTGAACACTGAAGCTTTCTTT.

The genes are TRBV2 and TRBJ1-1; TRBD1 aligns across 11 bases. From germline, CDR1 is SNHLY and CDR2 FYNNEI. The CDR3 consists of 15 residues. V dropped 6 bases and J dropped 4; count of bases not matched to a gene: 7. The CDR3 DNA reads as TGTGCCAGCAGGCCGCCGGGACAGGGGGTCACTGAAGCTTTCTTT. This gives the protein CASRPPGQGVTEAFF.

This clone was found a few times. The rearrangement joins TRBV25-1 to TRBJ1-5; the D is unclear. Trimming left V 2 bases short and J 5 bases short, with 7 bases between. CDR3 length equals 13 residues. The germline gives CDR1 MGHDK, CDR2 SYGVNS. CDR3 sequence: CASSETGDQPQHF. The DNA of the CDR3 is TGTGCCAGCAGTGAAACTGGGGATCAGCCCCAGCATTTT.

This CDR3 is CSVETGGGIGYTF. The DNA for the CDR3 is TGCAGCGTTGAAACAGGGGGCGGAATAGGCTACACCTTC. The chain carries TRBV29-1 and TRBJ1-2, with TRBD1 identical over 9 bases. J gave up 8 bases and V 2 bases, and 6 bases lay outside the gene matches. Germline CDR1 is SQVTM and CDR2 is ANQGSEA. The CDR3 runs 13 residues.

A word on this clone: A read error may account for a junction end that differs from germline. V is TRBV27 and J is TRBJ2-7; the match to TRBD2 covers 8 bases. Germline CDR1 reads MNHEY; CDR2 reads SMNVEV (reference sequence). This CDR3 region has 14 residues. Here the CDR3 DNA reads TGTGCCAGCATCGGACTAGCCGGCTCCAACGAGCAGTACTTC. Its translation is CASIGLAGSNEQYF.

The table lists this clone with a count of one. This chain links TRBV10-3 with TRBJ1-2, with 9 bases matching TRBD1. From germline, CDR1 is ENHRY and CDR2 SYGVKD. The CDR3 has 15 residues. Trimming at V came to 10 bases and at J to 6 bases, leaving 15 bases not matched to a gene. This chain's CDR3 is CATSNRDRDENGYTF. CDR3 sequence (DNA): TGTGCCACCTCAAACCGGGACAGGGATGAAAATGGCTACACCTTC.

CDR3 loop: CASSLKEHEHGAFF. In DNA form, the CDR3 reads TGTGCCAGCAGCTTGAAGGAGCATGAACATGGGGCTTTCTTT. V usage is TRBV5-7 and J usage is TRBJ1-1; the D is unclear. TRBV5-7 is classed as an ORF, of uncertain function. V was pared by 1 base and J by 11 bases, with 18 bases between. The CDR3 has 14 amino acids.

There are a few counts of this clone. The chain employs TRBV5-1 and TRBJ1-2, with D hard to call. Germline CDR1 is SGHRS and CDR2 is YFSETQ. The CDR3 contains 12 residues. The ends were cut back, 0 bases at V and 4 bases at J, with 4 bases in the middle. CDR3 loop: CASSLDGYGYTF. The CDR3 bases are TGCGCCAGCAGCTTGGACGGCTATGGCTACACCTTC.

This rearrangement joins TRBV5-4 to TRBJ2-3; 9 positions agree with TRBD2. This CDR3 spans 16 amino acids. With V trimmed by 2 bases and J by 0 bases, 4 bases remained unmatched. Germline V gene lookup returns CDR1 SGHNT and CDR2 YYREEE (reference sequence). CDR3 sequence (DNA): TGTGCCAGCAGCTTTCGACTAGCGGCGAGCACAGATACGCAGTATTTT. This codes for CASSFRLAASTDTQYF.

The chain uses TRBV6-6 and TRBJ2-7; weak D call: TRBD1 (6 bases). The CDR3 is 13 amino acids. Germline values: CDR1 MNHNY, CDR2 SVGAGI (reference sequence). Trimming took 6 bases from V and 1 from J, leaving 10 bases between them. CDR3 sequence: CASRPGQSYEQYF. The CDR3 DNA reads TGTGCCAGCAGACCCGGACAGTCCTACGAGCAGTACTTC.

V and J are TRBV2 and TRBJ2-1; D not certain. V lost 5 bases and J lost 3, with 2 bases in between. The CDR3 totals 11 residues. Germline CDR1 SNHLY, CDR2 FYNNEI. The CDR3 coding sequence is TGTGCCAGCAGTCTCTACAATGAGCAGTTCTTC. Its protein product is CASSLYNEQFF.

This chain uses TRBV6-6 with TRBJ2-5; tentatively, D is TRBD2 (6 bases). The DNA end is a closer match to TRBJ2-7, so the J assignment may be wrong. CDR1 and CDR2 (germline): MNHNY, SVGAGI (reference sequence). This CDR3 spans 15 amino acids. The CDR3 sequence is CASSYSSGFPYEQYF. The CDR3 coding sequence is TGTGCCAGCAGTTACTCTAGCGGATTCCCCTACGAGCAGTACTTC.

The CDR3 bases are TGTGCCAGCAGCTTAGCCGGGGGCCGAGGCAATCAGCCCCAGCATTTT. This translates into CASSLAGGRGNQPQHF. The chain combines TRBV7-9 with TRBJ1-5; the D gene is possibly TRBD1 (6 bases). Germline-derived CDR1 and CDR2 are SEHNR and FQNEAQ (reference sequence). Trimming shortened V by 0 bases and J by 2 bases, and 11 bases separated the two germline ends. This CDR3 comprises 16 residues.

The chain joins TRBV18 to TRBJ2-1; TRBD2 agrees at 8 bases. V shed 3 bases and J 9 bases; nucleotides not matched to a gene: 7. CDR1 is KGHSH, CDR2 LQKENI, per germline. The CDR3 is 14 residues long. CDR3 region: CASSPESGGGEQFF. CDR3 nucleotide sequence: TGTGCCAGCTCACCCGAGAGCGGGGGCGGTGAGCAGTTCTTC. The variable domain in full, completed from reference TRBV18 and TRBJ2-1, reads NAGVMQNPRHLVRRRGQEARLRCSPMKGHSHVYWYRQLPEEGLKFMVYLQKENIIDESGMPKERFSAEFPKEGPSILRIQQVVRGDSAAYFCASSPESGGGEQFFGPGTRLTVL.

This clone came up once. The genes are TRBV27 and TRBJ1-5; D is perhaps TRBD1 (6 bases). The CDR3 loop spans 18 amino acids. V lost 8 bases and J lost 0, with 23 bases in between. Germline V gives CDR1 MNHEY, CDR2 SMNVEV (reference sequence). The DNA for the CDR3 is TGTGCCAGCGGAACCGGGGGGGGCGGTGGATATAGCAATCAGCCCCAGCATTTT. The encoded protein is CASGTGGGGGYSNQPQHF.

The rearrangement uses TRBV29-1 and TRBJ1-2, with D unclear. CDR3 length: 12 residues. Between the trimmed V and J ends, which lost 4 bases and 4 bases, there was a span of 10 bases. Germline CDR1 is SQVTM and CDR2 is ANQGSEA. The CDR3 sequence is CSVAERGYGYTF. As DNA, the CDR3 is TGCAGCGTTGCAGAGCGCGGCTATGGCTACACCTTC.

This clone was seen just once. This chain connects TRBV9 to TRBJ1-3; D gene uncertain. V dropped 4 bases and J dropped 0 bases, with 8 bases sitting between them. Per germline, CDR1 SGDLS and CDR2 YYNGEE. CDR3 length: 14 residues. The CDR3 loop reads CASSLESSGNTIYF. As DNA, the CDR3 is TGTGCCAGCAGCTTGGAGAGCTCTGGAAACACCATATATTTT.

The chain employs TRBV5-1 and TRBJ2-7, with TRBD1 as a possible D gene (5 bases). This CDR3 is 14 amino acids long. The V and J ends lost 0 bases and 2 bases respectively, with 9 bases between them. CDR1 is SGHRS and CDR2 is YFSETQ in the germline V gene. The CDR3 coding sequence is TGCGCCAGCAGCTTGGGGCAGGGCGCCTACGAGCAGTACTTC. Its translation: CASSLGQGAYEQYF.

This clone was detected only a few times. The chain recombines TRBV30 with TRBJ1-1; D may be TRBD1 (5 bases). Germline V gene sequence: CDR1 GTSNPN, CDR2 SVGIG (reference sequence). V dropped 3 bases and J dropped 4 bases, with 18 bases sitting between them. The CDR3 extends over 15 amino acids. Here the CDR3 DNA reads TGTGCCTGGAGCAGTACAGGAGCGAGCGGCACTGAAGCTTTCTTT. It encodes CAWSSTGASGTEAFF.

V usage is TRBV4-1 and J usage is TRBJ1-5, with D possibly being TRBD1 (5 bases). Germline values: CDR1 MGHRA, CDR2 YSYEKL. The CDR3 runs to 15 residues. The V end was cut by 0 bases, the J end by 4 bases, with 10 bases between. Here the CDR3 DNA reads TGCGCCAGCAGCCAAGAGGGGGAGGGGAATCAGCCCCAGCATTTT. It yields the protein CASSQEGEGNQPQHF.

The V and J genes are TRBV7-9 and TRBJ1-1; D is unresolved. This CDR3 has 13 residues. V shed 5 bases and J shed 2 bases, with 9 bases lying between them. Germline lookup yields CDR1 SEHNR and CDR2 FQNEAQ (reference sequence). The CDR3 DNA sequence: TGTGCCAGCAGCGCCCAGCCCAACACTGAAGCTTTCTTT. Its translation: CASSAQPNTEAFF.

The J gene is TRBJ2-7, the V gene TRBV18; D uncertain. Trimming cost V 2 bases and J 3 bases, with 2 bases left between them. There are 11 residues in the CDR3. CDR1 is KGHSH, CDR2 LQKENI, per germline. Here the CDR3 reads CASSPDYEQYF. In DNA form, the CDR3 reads TGTGCCAGCTCACCAGACTACGAGCAGTACTTC.

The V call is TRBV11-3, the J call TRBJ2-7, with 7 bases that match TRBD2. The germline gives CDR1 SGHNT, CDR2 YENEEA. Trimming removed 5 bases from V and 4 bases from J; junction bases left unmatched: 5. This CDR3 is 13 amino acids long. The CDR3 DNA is TGTGCCAGCAGCGAGGGAGGGATATACGAGCAGTACTTC. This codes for CASSEGGIYEQYF.

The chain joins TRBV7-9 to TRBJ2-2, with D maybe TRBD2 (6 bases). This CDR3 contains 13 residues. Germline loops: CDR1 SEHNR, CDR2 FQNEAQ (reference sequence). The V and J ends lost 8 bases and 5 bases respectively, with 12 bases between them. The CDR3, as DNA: TGTGCCAGCGGGCCCCGGGAGACCGGGGAGCTGTTTTTT. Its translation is CASGPRETGELFF.